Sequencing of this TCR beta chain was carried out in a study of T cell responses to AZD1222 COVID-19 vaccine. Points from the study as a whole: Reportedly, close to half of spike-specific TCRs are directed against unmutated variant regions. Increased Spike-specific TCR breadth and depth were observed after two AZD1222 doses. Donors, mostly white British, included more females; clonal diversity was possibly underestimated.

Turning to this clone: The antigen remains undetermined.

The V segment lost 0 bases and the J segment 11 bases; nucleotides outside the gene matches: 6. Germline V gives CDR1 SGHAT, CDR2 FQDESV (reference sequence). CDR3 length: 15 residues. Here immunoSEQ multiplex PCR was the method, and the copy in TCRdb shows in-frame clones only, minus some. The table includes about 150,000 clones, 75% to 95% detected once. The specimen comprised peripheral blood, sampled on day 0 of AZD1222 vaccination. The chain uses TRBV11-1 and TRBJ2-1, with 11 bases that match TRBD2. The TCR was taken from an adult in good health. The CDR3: CASSLAPGTSGKQFF. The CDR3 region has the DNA TGTGCCAGCAGCTTAGCCCCCGGGACTAGCGGCAAGCAGTTCTTC.